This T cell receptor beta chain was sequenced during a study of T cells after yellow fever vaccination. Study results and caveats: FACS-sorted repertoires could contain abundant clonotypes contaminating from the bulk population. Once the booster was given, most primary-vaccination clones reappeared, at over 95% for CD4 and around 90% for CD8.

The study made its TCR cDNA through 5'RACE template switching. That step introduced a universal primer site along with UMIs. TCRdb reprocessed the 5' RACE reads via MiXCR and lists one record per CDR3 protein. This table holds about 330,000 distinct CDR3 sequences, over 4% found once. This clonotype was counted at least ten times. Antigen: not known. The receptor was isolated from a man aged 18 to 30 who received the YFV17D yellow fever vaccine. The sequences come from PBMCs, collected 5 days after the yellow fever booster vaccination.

Here the CDR3 reads CASSLEPGATGELFF. The CDR3 nucleotides read TGCGCCAGCAGCTTGGAGCCAGGGGCCACCGGGGAGCTGTTTTTT. The chain recombines TRBV5-1 with TRBJ2-2, with a weak D call TRBD1 (6 bases). The V gene lost 0 bases and the J gene lost 4 bases, with 10 bases spanning the gap. Looked up from germline, CDR1 is SGHRS and CDR2 is YFSETQ. The CDR3 runs to 15 residues.